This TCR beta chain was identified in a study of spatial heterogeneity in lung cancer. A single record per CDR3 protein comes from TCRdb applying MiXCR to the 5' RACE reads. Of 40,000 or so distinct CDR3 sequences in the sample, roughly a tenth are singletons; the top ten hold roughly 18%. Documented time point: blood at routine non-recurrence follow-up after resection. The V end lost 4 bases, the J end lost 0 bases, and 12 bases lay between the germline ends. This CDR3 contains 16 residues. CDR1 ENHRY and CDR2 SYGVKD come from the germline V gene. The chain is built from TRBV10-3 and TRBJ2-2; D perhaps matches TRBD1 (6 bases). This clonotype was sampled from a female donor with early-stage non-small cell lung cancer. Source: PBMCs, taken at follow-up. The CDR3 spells CAISAPGQSNTGELFF. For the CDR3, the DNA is TGTGCCATCAGTGCCCCGGGACAATCGAACACCGGGGAGCTGTTTTTT.